These 22 T cell receptor beta chains came from one sample sequenced in a study of OX40 agonist ivuxolimab in advanced cancers. Sequencing was performed with immunoSEQ multiplex PCR; in TCRdb, only in-frame clones are kept and a portion is missing. The sample lists roughly 76,000 clones; 90% to 95% were seen once. This specimen consisted of CD4+ or CD8+ T cells sorted from blood, obtained in a trial of the OX40 agonist ivuxolimab. The receptors were gathered from an adult with an advanced solid tumor such as melanoma, head and neck, liver or kidney cancer.

The chain combines TRBV6-5 with TRBJ1-1, with D perhaps matching TRBD1 (6 bases). The V and J ends lost 7 bases and 10 bases respectively, with 22 bases between them. Germline assignment: CDR1 MNHEY and CDR2 SVGAGI. This CDR3 has 14 amino acids. This CDR3 is CASTSGQGQERAFF. The CDR3 region has the DNA TGTGCCAGCACTTCAGGCCAGGGGCAAGAAAGAGCTTTCTTT.

The rearrangement uses TRBV10-3 and TRBJ2-3; D is possibly TRBD2 (6 bases). This CDR3 contains 14 residues. Trimming removed 10 bases at V and 2 bases at J, with 16 bases between. CDR1 ENHRY and CDR2 SYGVKD come from the germline V gene. CDR3 protein: CATQPLATTDTQYF. Here the CDR3 DNA reads TGTGCCACCCAACCTCTAGCGACCACAGATACGCAGTATTTT.

J is TRBJ1-4 and V is TRBV30; 7 bases match TRBD1. There are 15 residues in the CDR3. Trimming removed 3 bases from V and 3 bases from J; junction bases left unmatched: 7. The germline CDR1 and CDR2 sequences are GTSNPN and SVGIG (reference sequence). The CDR3 nucleotides are TGTGCCTGGAGGTCGCCCGGGACAGCTAATGAAAAACTGTTTTTT. Translation: CAWRSPGTANEKLFF.

Of note for this clone: A read error may account for a junction end that differs from germline. The V call is TRBV11-2, the J call TRBJ2-1; 9 positions agree with TRBD2. The V gene's germline CDR1 is SGHAT and CDR2 FQNNGV. The CDR3 has 15 residues. CDR3 nucleotide sequence: TGTGCCAGCAGCATCGGGACTAGCTCCTCCAATGAGCAGTTCTTC. It encodes CASSIGTSSSNEQFF. The whole variable domain, filled in from reference TRBV11-2 and TRBJ2-1, reads EAGVAQSPRYKIIEKRQSVAFWCNPISGHATLYWYQQILGQGPKLLIQFQNNGVVDDSQLPKDRFSAERLKGVDSTLKIQPAKLEDSAVYLCASSIGTSSSNEQFFGPGTRLTVL.

This sequence joins TRBV28 and TRBJ2-7, with no clear D. The V end was cut by 7 bases, the J end by 2 bases, with 12 bases between. CDR1 and CDR2 (germline): MDHEN, SYDVKM. The CDR3 consists of 13 residues. CDR3 loop: CASTRASPYEQYF. The CDR3 nucleotides are TGTGCCAGCACCCGGGCTTCCCCCTACGAGCAGTACTTC.

The chain uses TRBV4-2 and TRBJ2-3, with D perhaps TRBD2 (5 bases). Between the trimmed V and J ends, which lost 8 bases and 2 bases, there was a span of 20 bases. The germline V gene encodes CDR1 LGHNA and CDR2 YNFKEQ. The CDR3 covers 16 residues. The CDR3 bases are TGTGCCAGCGGTTCGGGGATGGCAGAAACCACAGATACGCAGTATTTT. Protein sequence: CASGSGMAETTDTQYF.

The rearrangement uses TRBV5-6 and TRBJ2-7, with no clear D. CDR3 length: 12 amino acids. CDR1 and CDR2 (germline): SGHDT, YYEEEE. The ends were cut back, 1 base at V and 0 bases at J, with 2 bases in the middle. The CDR3 DNA follows: TGTGCCAGCAGCTTGTACTCCTACGAGCAGTACTTC. Its protein is CASSLYSYEQYF.

This chain's CDR3 is CASSPVRRPIEANVLTF. The DNA of the CDR3 is TGTGCCAGCAGCCCAGTTAGAAGACCCATTGAGGCCAACGTCCTGACTTTC. The V call is TRBV11-3, the J call TRBJ2-6; D unclear. The germline V gene encodes CDR1 SGHNT and CDR2 YENEEA. CDR3 length equals 17 residues. Between the trimmed V and J ends, which lost 5 bases and 6 bases, there was a span of 20 bases.

J is TRBJ2-5 and V is TRBV7-2, with 7 bases matching TRBD2. The CDR3 totals 14 residues. Germline CDR1 reads SGHTA; CDR2 reads FQGNSA. V lost 5 bases to trimming and J lost 5 bases; unmatched junction nucleotides: 8. CDR3 DNA: TGTGCCAGCAGCCCTGCGGGAGTCTGGGAGACCCAGTACTTC. This gives the protein CASSPAGVWETQYF.

V usage is TRBV7-9 and J usage is TRBJ1-1; 8 nucleotides line up with TRBD1. CDR1 and CDR2 from the germline V gene are SEHNR and FQNEAQ (reference sequence). V shed 2 bases and J 4 bases; nucleotides not matched to a gene: 3. CDR3 length: 14 residues. This chain's CDR3 is CASSLQGASTEAFF. CDR3 coding DNA: TGTGCCAGCAGCTTACAGGGGGCGAGCACTGAAGCTTTCTTT.

V usage is TRBV7-8 and J usage is TRBJ2-1; tentatively, D is TRBD2 (6 bases). This CDR3 contains 13 residues. V was cut by 5 bases and J by 7 bases, with 12 bases left in between. CDR1 and CDR2 (germline): SGHVS, FQNEAQ. The DNA of the CDR3 is TGTGCCAGCAGCACTCCGACTAGAAATGAGCAGTTCTTC. Its protein product is CASSTPTRNEQFF. Drawing the rest from reference TRBV7-8 and TRBJ2-1, the complete variable domain is GAGVSQSPRYKVAKRGQDVALRCDPISGHVSLFWYQQALGQGPEFLTYFQNEAQLDKSGLPSDRFFAERPEGSVSTLKIQRTQQEDSAVYLCASSTPTRNEQFFGPGTRLTVL.

The chain uses TRBV11-3 and TRBJ1-3, with D uncertain. The CDR3 consists of 15 residues. Trimming took off 0 bases at V and 2 bases at J, with 8 bases between the two ends. Germline-derived CDR1 and CDR2 are SGHNT and YENEEA. CDR3 nucleotide sequence: TGTGCCAGCAGCTTAGACCCACCCCCTGGAAACACCATATATTTT. Its protein product is CASSLDPPPGNTIYF. The whole variable domain, filled in from reference TRBV11-3 and TRBJ1-3, reads EAGVVQSPRYKIIEKKQPVAFWCNPISGHNTLYWYLQNLGQGPELLIRYENEEAVDDSQLPKDRFSAERLKGVDSTLKIQPAELGDSAVYLCASSLDPPPGNTIYFGEGSWLTVV.

The J gene is TRBJ2-7, the V gene TRBV10-2, with D possibly matching TRBD2 (5 bases). CDR1 WSHSY and CDR2 SAAADI come from the germline V gene. The CDR3 has 13 residues. With 7 bases removed from V and 2 bases from J, the gap between germline ends came to 12 bases. CDR3 DNA: TGCGCCAGCACCCGGCGAGGGCCCTACGAGCAGTACTTC. Translated, it gives CASTRRGPYEQYF.

The rearrangement uses TRBV6-1 and TRBJ1-3; D unclear. The CDR3 runs to 14 residues. Germline V CDR1 and CDR2: MNHNS, SASEGT. V was clipped by 8 bases and J by 0 bases, with 11 bases between them. The CDR3 reads CASLLQSSGNTIYF. The CDR3 region has the DNA TGTGCCAGCCTCCTCCAGAGCTCTGGAAACACCATATATTTT.

The chain recombines TRBV6-6 with TRBJ1-6, with D tentatively TRBD1 (5 bases). V was pared by 1 base and J by 6 bases, with 7 bases between. Germline lookup yields CDR1 MNHNY and CDR2 SVGAGI (reference sequence). This CDR3 contains 14 residues. The CDR3 region has the DNA TGTGCCAGCAGTTACTTGGGGGGTAATTCACCCCTCCACTTT. As protein: CASSYLGGNSPLHF.

The chain couples TRBV7-6 to TRBJ2-3, with D unresolved. This CDR3 is built from 18 residues. V was pared by 4 bases and J by 6 bases, with 26 bases between. CDR1 and CDR2 from the germline V gene are SGHVS and FNYEAQ. The chain's CDR3 is CASSSYRPGWQAGDTQYF. In DNA, the CDR3 is TGTGCCAGCAGCTCATATAGACCCGGCTGGCAGGCTGGGGATACGCAGTATTTT.

The chain combines TRBV5-6 with TRBJ2-1, with D hard to call. This CDR3 comprises 13 residues. Germline lookup yields CDR1 SGHDT and CDR2 YYEEEE. Trimming left V 4 bases short and J 4 bases short, with 9 bases between. CDR3 sequence reads: CASSLKRYNEQFF. For the CDR3, the DNA is TGTGCCAGCAGCCTTAAGAGATACAATGAGCAGTTCTTC.

The J gene is TRBJ2-7, the V gene TRBV11-2; 11 nucleotides align to TRBD2. Germline CDR1 is SGHAT and CDR2 is FQNNGV. CDR3 length equals 14 residues. The V and J ends lost 4 bases and 2 bases, in that order; junction bases with no gene match: 1. This chain's CDR3 is CASSSSGRTYEQYF. The CDR3 bases are TGTGCCAGCAGCTCTAGCGGGAGGACCTACGAGCAGTACTTC.

The chain uses TRBV7-6 and TRBJ2-5; D tentatively fits TRBD1 or TRBD2 (5 bases each). This CDR3 spans 16 amino acids. Germline V CDR1 and CDR2: SGHVS, FNYEAQ. Trimming stripped 1 base from V and 2 bases from J, with 14 bases between. The CDR3 loop is CASSLEGLGEQETQYF. In DNA form, the CDR3 reads TGTGCCAGCAGCTTAGAGGGGCTGGGGGAGCAAGAGACCCAGTACTTC. Variable domain in full (rest from reference TRBV7-6 and TRBJ2-5): GAGVSQSPRYKVTKRGQDVALRCDPISGHVSLYWYRQALGQGPEFLTYFNYEAQQDKSGLPNDRFSAERPEGSISTLTIQRTEQRDSAMYRCASSLEGLGEQETQYFGPGTRLLVL.

For the CDR3, the DNA is TGTGCCAGTAGCCCGTCGGGCAGACCCCAAGAGACCCAGTACTTC. Amino acid sequence: CASSPSGRPQETQYF. V usage is TRBV19 and J usage is TRBJ2-5, with D unclear. The CDR3 runs to 15 residues. V gave up 6 bases and J gave up 1 base, with 15 bases separating them. Germline CDR1 LNHDA, CDR2 SQIVND (reference sequence).

The chain is built from TRBV28 and TRBJ1-2, with TRBD1 matching 8 bases. Germline V lookup: CDR1 MDHEN, CDR2 SYDVKM. Unmatched junction bases numbered 11, after V lost 4 bases and J lost 4 bases. CDR3 length: 16 residues. The CDR3: CASSSQGQVNVYGYTF. CDR3 nucleotide sequence: TGTGCCAGCAGTTCCCAGGGACAGGTCAATGTCTATGGCTACACCTTC.

V is TRBV28 and J is TRBJ2-7; TRBD2 matches 7 bases. The CDR3 is made up of 15 amino acids. Germline CDR1 is MDHEN and CDR2 is SYDVKM. J was trimmed by 0 bases and V by 4 bases; bases with no gene match: 6. CDR3 DNA: TGTGCCAGCAGTTCCTCTAGCGGCCACTCCTACGAGCAGTACTTC. This encodes CASSSSSGHSYEQYF.